These 10 T cell receptor beta chains were all obtained from the same sample, sequenced in a study of blood T cell repertoires in COVID-19. Measured with immunoSEQ multiplex PCR; TCRdb has only the in-frame clones, and not every one. The sample contains over 40,000 clones, 75% to 85% of which appear only once. The specimen sequenced was peripheral blood. The receptor set was obtained from a man aged 35 to 55 with acute or convalescent COVID-19.

As concerns this clone: A read error may account for a junction end that differs from germline. The V and J genes are TRBV27 and TRBJ2-5, with 8 bases lining up with TRBD1. Germline loops: CDR1 MNHEY, CDR2 SMNVEV (reference sequence). The CDR3 covers 17 residues. This CDR3 is CASSLSVETGVAETQYF. The CDR3 DNA reads as TGTGCCAGCAGTCTATCGGTGGAGACAGGGGTAGCAGAGACCCAGTACTTC.

In this sample, this clone turned up once. The V gene is TRBV9, the J gene TRBJ1-5; no clear D gene. The CDR3 spans 21 residues. Germline-derived CDR1 and CDR2 are SGDLS and YYNGEE. V was clipped by 0 bases and J by 0 bases, with 25 bases between them. The CDR3 loop is CASSVVCRRAVRPDSNQPQHF. CDR3 nucleotide sequence: TGTGCCAGCAGCGTAGTATGTCGGCGGGCAGTGCGGCCTGATAGCAATCAGCCCCAGCATTTT.

V is TRBV7-2 and J is TRBJ2-2, with 8 positions matching TRBD2. Germline V gene sequence: CDR1 SGHTA, CDR2 FQGNSA. The CDR3 totals 16 residues. V lost 4 bases, J lost 7 bases, and 11 bases stayed unmatched. The CDR3 sequence: CASSSLYVAGGGELFF. CDR3 nucleotides: TGTGCCAGCAGCTCCCTCTACGTCGCGGGGGGCGGGGAGCTGTTTTTT.

This rearrangement joins TRBV3-1 (or the pseudogene TRBV3-2) to TRBJ2-2; no clear D. V gave up 2 bases and J gave up 1 base, with 11 bases separating them. The CDR3 totals 16 residues. The V gene's germline CDR1 is LGHDT and CDR2 YNNKEL (reference sequence). The CDR3 loop reads CASSQPVGKNTGELFF. CDR3 DNA: TGTGCCAGCAGCCAACCGGTCGGTAAGAACACCGGGGAGCTGTTTTTT.

This sequence joins TRBV18 and TRBJ2-3; weak D call: TRBD1 (5 bases). V was trimmed by 0 bases and J by 4 bases, leaving 5 bases between them. CDR1 and CDR2 from the germline V gene are KGHSH and LQKENI. The CDR3 loop spans 13 amino acids. CDR3 amino acids: CASSPPGADTQYF. Here the CDR3 DNA reads TGTGCCAGCTCACCACCAGGGGCAGATACGCAGTATTTT.

The CDR3 DNA reads as TGTGCCAGCAGTGAGTGGGGCAAGAACACTGAAGCTTTCTTT. Encoded protein: CASSEWGKNTEAFF. The chain uses TRBV2 and TRBJ1-1; D is perhaps TRBD1 (5 bases). There are 14 residues in the CDR3. Deletions cut 3 bases from V and 1 base from J, with 9 bases between. Germline values: CDR1 SNHLY, CDR2 FYNNEI.

The chain couples TRBV20-1 to TRBJ2-5; D unresolved. Germline-derived CDR1 and CDR2 are DFQATT and SNEGSKA (reference sequence). This CDR3 spans 11 amino acids. Trimming took 3 bases from V and 4 from J, leaving 6 bases between them. CDR3 protein: CSASRSETQYF. CDR3 DNA sequence: TGCAGTGCTAGTCGTTCAGAGACCCAGTACTTC.

V usage is TRBV5-8 and J usage is TRBJ2-7; no reliable D call. The CDR3 is made up of 13 amino acids. V gave up 0 bases and J gave up 3 bases, with 7 bases separating them. In germline, CDR1 is SGHTS, CDR2 YDEGEE. The DNA for the CDR3 is TGTGCCAGCAGCTTGGGCGGTTTCTACGAGCAGTACTTC. Translated, it gives CASSLGGFYEQYF.

CDR3 bases: TGTGCCAGCAGCCGTAATAGGGGCTACGAGCAGTACTTC. Translated: CASSRNRGYEQYF. V and J are TRBV12-3 or TRBV12-4 and TRBJ2-7; a weak D match, TRBD1 (5 bases). The germline V and J ends were trimmed by 6 bases and 3 bases, with 12 bases remaining between them. CDR3 length equals 13 residues.

This clone was found once. Written as DNA, the CDR3 is TGTGCCAGCAGCTTGCGGACAGGGGGCTCTCAGCCCCAGCATTTT. Translated, it gives CASSLRTGGSQPQHF. This chain connects TRBV5-6 to TRBJ1-5; TRBD1 matches at 11 bases. Germline CDR1 is SGHDT and CDR2 is YYEEEE. The V segment lost 1 base and the J segment 6 bases; nucleotides outside the gene matches: 3. This CDR3 contains 15 residues.